This TCR beta chain was identified in a study of T cell responses to AZD1222 COVID-19 vaccine. About this clone: Its antigen is undetermined.

Libraries were prepared by immunoSEQ multiplex PCR; TCRdb keeps only in-frame clonotypes and omits some of them. The sample holds approximately 190,000 clones; approximately 90% are singletons and the top ten take around 3.6%. Germline-derived CDR1 and CDR2 are SQVTM and ANQGSEA. V lost 6 bases and J 5 bases, leaving 16 bases between the germline ends. CDR3 length: 13 residues. Study-level results: Vaccine-associated CD4 TCRs spanned spike, dominant at 160-218 and 743-854. Repertoires in all cases were sampled only once the peak T cell response had passed. Clonal diversity was possibly underestimated, and the donors were mostly white British, with more females.

The gene calls are TRBV29-1 and TRBJ1-1; D perhaps matches TRBD1 (6 bases). The sequence derives from an adult who received the MenACWY meningococcal vaccine as a control. The material was peripheral blood, obtained 28 days after the second dose of the MenACWY control vaccine. The CDR3 coding sequence is TGCAGCGTGGGGACATCGAGTGGGACTGAAGCTTTCTTT. It yields the protein CSVGTSSGTEAFF.